Shown below are 22 T cell receptor beta chains from a single sample sequenced in a study of identical twins. TCRdb re-derived calls from the 5' RACE reads in MiXCR, one entry per CDR3 protein. The sample holds 250,000 to 300,000 distinct CDR3 sequences, about 8.5% seen once. Another study also made use of these data, one on yellow fever vaccine responses in identical twins.

Sequencing input: CD8+ T cells sorted from blood. The receptors come from a woman aged 18-30 years in good health.

This clonotype was seen a few times. This chain links TRBV29-1 with TRBJ2-3; 9 nucleotides agree with TRBD2. V was clipped by 4 bases and J by 2 bases; unmatched bases: 1. Germline V gives CDR1 SQVTM, CDR2 ANQGSEA. This CDR3 has 13 residues. The DNA of the CDR3 is TGCAGCGTTGTAGCGGGGGACACAGATACGCAGTATTTT. Translating gives CSVVAGDTDTQYF.

The sample holds a few counts of this clonotype. The rearrangement links TRBV7-9 to TRBJ2-5; D uncertain. The V gene's germline CDR1 is SEHNR and CDR2 FQNEAQ (reference sequence). There are 13 residues in the CDR3. Trimming removed 5 bases from V and 5 bases from J, with 12 bases in between. Here the CDR3 DNA reads TGTGCCAGCAGCCCGACCGCCTCGGAGACCCAGTACTTC. It codes for CASSPTASETQYF. Combining the CDR3 with reference TRBV7-9 and TRBJ2-5 gives the whole variable domain DTGVSQNPRHKITKRGQNVTFRCDPISEHNRLYWYRQTLGQGPEFLTYFQNEAQLEKSRLLSDRFSAERPKGSFSTLEIQRTEQGDSAMYLCASSPTASETQYFGPGTRLLVL.

The rearrangement joins TRBV25-1 to TRBJ2-2, with D perhaps TRBD2 (7 bases). This CDR3 spans 17 amino acids. Germline V lookup: CDR1 MGHDK, CDR2 SYGVNS. Between the trimmed V and J ends, which lost 4 bases and 7 bases, there was a span of 22 bases. The chain's CDR3 is CASSGIWGGAGGGELFF. Written as DNA, the CDR3 is TGTGCCAGCAGTGGAATTTGGGGGGGCGCCGGTGGCGGGGAGCTGTTTTTT.

The chain has TRBV27 and TRBJ2-1; 11 nucleotides line up with TRBD2. The germline V gene encodes CDR1 MNHEY and CDR2 SMNVEV (reference sequence). J was trimmed by 3 bases and V by 4 bases; bases with no gene match: 5. The CDR3 is 16 amino acids. For the CDR3, the DNA is TGTGCCAGCAGTTCGGGACTAGCGGTGAACTACAATGAGCAGTTCTTC. The encoded protein is CASSSGLAVNYNEQFF.

V usage is TRBV7-6 and J usage is TRBJ2-5; TRBD2 aligns across 9 bases. With V trimmed by 5 bases and J by 5 bases, 12 bases remained unmatched. The CDR3 consists of 16 residues. Germline CDR1 is SGHVS and CDR2 is FNYEAQ. CDR3 residues: CASSDKPSGIQETQYF. The DNA of the CDR3 is TGTGCCAGCAGCGATAAACCTAGCGGGATACAGGAGACCCAGTACTTC.

This clonotype was detected a few times. This chain's CDR3 is CASSQTQTVRKNNEQFF. CDR3 DNA sequence: TGTGCCAGCAGCCAAACCCAGACAGTCCGGAAGAACAATGAGCAGTTCTTC. The J gene is TRBJ2-1, the V gene TRBV28, with a possible D match to TRBD1 (5 bases). Trimming stripped 6 bases from V and 5 bases from J, with 23 bases between. Per the germline V gene, CDR1 is MDHEN and CDR2 is SYDVKM. The length of the CDR3 is 17 residues.

The rearrangement uses TRBV9 and TRBJ2-2; D could derive from TRBD1 or TRBD2 (7 bases each). Germline CDR1 reads SGDLS; CDR2 reads YYNGEE. The V gene lost 4 bases and the J gene lost 4 bases, with 11 bases spanning the gap. This CDR3 region has 14 residues. CDR3 in amino acids: CASSSGGGTGELFF. The DNA of the CDR3 is TGTGCCAGCAGCTCAGGGGGGGGCACCGGGGAGCTGTTTTTT.

The table lists this clonotype with many counts. The V and J genes are TRBV15 and TRBJ2-3, with 8 nucleotides matching TRBD1. CDR1 LNHNV and CDR2 YYDKDF come from the germline V gene (reference sequence). V dropped 4 bases and J dropped 4; count of bases not matched to a gene: 7. The CDR3 consists of 15 residues. CDR3 sequence reads: CATSTTDRDPDTQYF. CDR3 DNA: TGTGCCACCAGCACTACGGACAGGGACCCAGATACGCAGTATTTT.

This clonotype was observed many times. The rearrangement joins TRBV10-2 to TRBJ2-7; D is undetermined. The CDR3 has 12 residues. Trimming cost V 4 bases and J 7 bases, with 11 bases left between them. CDR1 and CDR2 from the germline V gene are WSHSY and SAAADI. The CDR3 DNA is TGCGCCAGCAGTGCGGGCTTGAGTGAGCAGTACTTC. Encoded protein: CASSAGLSEQYF.

This clonotype was seen many times. The gene calls are TRBV4-3 and TRBJ1-3; D is unclear. V was trimmed by 0 bases and J by 0 bases, leaving 6 bases between them. Germline V lookup: CDR1 LGHNA, CDR2 YSLEER. This CDR3 has 15 amino acids. The CDR3 nucleotides are TGCGCCAGCAGCCAAGACGTCGGCTCTGGAAACACCATATATTTT. Its translation is CASSQDVGSGNTIYF.

This rearrangement joins TRBV12-5 to TRBJ2-7; 7 nucleotides agree with TRBD2. Trimming at V came to 7 bases and at J to 4 bases, leaving 13 bases not matched to a gene. The V gene's germline CDR1 is LGHNT and CDR2 FRNRAP. The CDR3 runs 15 residues. CDR3 amino acids: CASAIRPAGAYEQYF. DNA of the CDR3: TGTGCTAGTGCCATTAGACCCGCGGGAGCTTACGAGCAGTACTTC.

This clonotype was seen more than once but under ten times. This chain links TRBV6-2 or TRBV6-3 with TRBJ2-5; 8 nucleotides agree with TRBD2. The V segment lost 3 bases and the J segment 5 bases; nucleotides outside the gene matches: 14. The CDR3 covers 17 residues. CDR1 and CDR2 from the germline V gene are MNHEY and SVGEGT. The CDR3 protein is CASSYHGLAGIYETQYF. The DNA of the CDR3 is TGTGCCAGCAGTTATCACGGACTAGCCGGAATTTACGAGACCCAGTACTTC.

The chain has TRBV20-1 and TRBJ2-5; 11 bases are a match to TRBD2. This CDR3 spans 15 amino acids. Germline assignment: CDR1 DFQATT and CDR2 SNEGSKA (reference sequence). J was trimmed by 5 bases and V by 3 bases; bases with no gene match: 8. CDR3 bases: TGCAGTGCTAGGGAACTAGCGGGAGATGTGGAGACCCAGTACTTC. It is translated as CSARELAGDVETQYF.

The gene calls are TRBV20-1 and TRBJ2-7; possible D gene TRBD1, 6 bases. This CDR3 has 14 residues. V lost 5 bases and J lost 0, with 14 bases in between. CDR1 and CDR2 (germline): DFQATT, SNEGSKA (reference sequence). CDR3 DNA sequence: TGCAGTGCTGCAACAGGGCTGTCCTCCTACGAGCAGTACTTC. It encodes CSAATGLSSYEQYF.

J is TRBJ1-1 and V is TRBV29-1, with D possibly TRBD1 on 5 matching bases. The CDR3 has 13 residues. V was clipped by 7 bases and J by 5 bases, with 17 bases between them. Germline CDR1 is SQVTM and CDR2 is ANQGSEA. CDR3 amino acids: CSAEGPEGTEAFF. DNA of the CDR3: TGCAGCGCGGAGGGCCCTGAGGGGACTGAAGCTTTCTTT.

The V gene is TRBV7-2, the J gene TRBJ2-2, with TRBD2 matching 11 bases. CDR3 length: 16 amino acids. V trimming: 5 bases; J trimming: 5 bases; junction bases outside the gene matches: 7. Germline V gene lookup returns CDR1 SGHTA and CDR2 FQGNSA. The CDR3 DNA reads TGTGCCAGCAGCCCACCGACTAGCGGGATAACCGGGGAGCTGTTTTTT. Translated, it gives CASSPPTSGITGELFF.

In its sample, this clonotype was seen a few times. The chain uses TRBV20-1 and TRBJ2-7; 9 bases are a match to TRBD2. The CDR3 totals 15 residues. The V gene end was trimmed by 4 bases and the J gene end by 2 bases; junction bases not matched to a gene: 9. Germline V gene data show CDR1 as DFQATT and CDR2 as SNEGSKA (reference sequence). CDR3 residues: CSAISPSGAPYEQYF. CDR3 sequence (DNA): TGCAGTGCTATATCCCCTAGCGGGGCCCCCTACGAGCAGTACTTC.

The chain joins TRBV27 to TRBJ2-7; 7 bases are a match to TRBD2. The CDR3 extends over 13 amino acids. The junction had 9 bases not matched to a gene; V was cut back by 8 bases and J by 5 bases. Germline V gene data show CDR1 as MNHEY and CDR2 as SMNVEV (reference sequence). The CDR3 DNA is TGTGCCAGCCCGGCGGGGAGGGGCCACGAGCAGTACTTC. Its protein product is CASPAGRGHEQYF.

This clonotype was observed at least ten times. The rearrangement links TRBV15 to TRBJ1-2; a possible D gene is TRBD1 (6 bases). Trimming removed 5 bases at V and 2 bases at J, with 15 bases between. Germline loops: CDR1 LNHNV, CDR2 YYDKDF (reference sequence). This CDR3 spans 15 amino acids. The CDR3 nucleotides are TGTGCCACCAGCGGATGGACAGAAATAAACTATGGCTACACCTTC. This codes for CATSGWTEINYGYTF.

Many counts were recorded for this clonotype. The rearrangement links TRBV2 to TRBJ2-5; D possibly corresponds to TRBD2 (5 bases). From germline, CDR1 is SNHLY and CDR2 FYNNEI. CDR3 length equals 13 residues. Trimming pared 8 bases from V and 4 bases from J, leaving 14 bases between. The CDR3 loop reads CASPRVDGETQYF. The DNA for the CDR3 is TGTGCCAGCCCGAGGGTGGATGGAGAGACCCAGTACTTC.

This clonotype was recorded at least ten times. This chain joins TRBV12-3 or TRBV12-4 and TRBJ2-7; 7 nucleotides align to TRBD1. The CDR3 consists of 13 residues. The V and J ends lost 4 bases and 2 bases, in that order; junction bases with no gene match: 2. The DNA of the CDR3 is TGTGCCAGCAGTTGGGACAGAGCCTACGAGCAGTACTTC. Its protein product is CASSWDRAYEQYF.

The genes are TRBV6-5 and TRBJ2-5; D is possibly TRBD2 (5 bases). The CDR3 length is 13 residues. Germline V CDR1 and CDR2: MNHEY, SVGAGI. The V end lost 2 bases, the J end lost 5 bases, and 9 bases lay between the germline ends. CDR3 in DNA: TGTGCCAGCAGTTACGAGGGATGGGAGACCCAGTACTTC. As protein: CASSYEGWETQYF.